Presented here are 32 T cell receptor beta chains from one specimen sequenced in a study of cytomegalovirus exposure and HLA in healthy donors. It was with 60 Vbeta and 13 Jbeta primers that the PCR ran. Using immunoSEQ multiplex PCR, the repertoire was profiled, and TCRdb retains in-frame clones only, with some absent. In the table there are 100,000 to 150,000 clones, about 80% of which are singletons. The specimen sequenced was PBMCs. The receptors were gathered from a woman between 18 and 30 years old in good health and CMV-seronegative.

This sequence joins TRBV5-1 and TRBJ1-5; a weak D match, TRBD1 (6 bases). The CDR3 length is 14 residues. Germline V gene data show CDR1 as SGHRS and CDR2 as YFSETQ. Between the trimmed V and J ends, which lost 4 bases and 3 bases, there was a span of 11 bases. The CDR3 sequence is CASSPGTFNQPQHF. DNA of the CDR3: TGCGCCAGCAGCCCGGGGACATTCAATCAGCCCCAGCATTTT.

In this sample, this clone turned up a few times. The chain couples TRBV30 to TRBJ2-1; 11 nucleotides line up with TRBD1. CDR1 is GTSNPN and CDR2 is SVGIG in the germline V gene (reference sequence). This CDR3 spans 15 amino acids. V dropped 5 bases and J dropped 8; count of bases not matched to a gene: 11. Written as DNA, the CDR3 is TGTGCCTGGTCCCTTGGGACAGGGGGTCAGGATGAGCAGTTCTTC. Translated, it gives CAWSLGTGGQDEQFF.

The chain has TRBV18 and TRBJ2-5, with 10 bases matching TRBD2. Gene TRBJ2-7 matches the end of the DNA better, so the J call may be wrong. From germline, CDR1 is KGHSH and CDR2 LQKENI. CDR3 length equals 15 residues. The DNA for the CDR3 is TGTGCCAGCTCACCAGCGAGCGGGAGGGTCAACGAGCAGTACTTC. Protein product: CASSPASGRVNEQYF.

This clone appeared a single time. The chain combines TRBV2 with TRBJ2-3; TRBD2 aligns across 9 bases. This CDR3 comprises 15 residues. Germline V gives CDR1 SNHLY, CDR2 FYNNEI. The junction had 9 bases not matched to a gene; V was cut back by 6 bases and J by 5 bases. The CDR3 sequence: CASSSQAAGGDTQYF. The CDR3 region has the DNA TGTGCCAGCAGCTCCCAGGCAGCGGGGGGAGATACGCAGTATTTT.

The chain is built from TRBV19 and TRBJ1-1; D may be TRBD1 (6 bases). The germline CDR1 and CDR2 sequences are LNHDA and SQIVND (reference sequence). V lost 6 bases and J 4 bases, leaving 18 bases between the germline ends. The CDR3 loop spans 15 amino acids. CDR3 nucleotide sequence: TGTGCCAGTAGCGAGACAGGTATTGGTGGCACTGAAGCTTTCTTT. This sequence encodes CASSETGIGGTEAFF.

The chain uses TRBV4-3 and TRBJ2-7; D might be TRBD1 (6 bases). The germline CDR1 and CDR2 sequences are LGHNA and YSLEER. The length of the CDR3 is 15 residues. V shed 9 bases and J shed 5 bases, with 23 bases lying between them. DNA for the CDR3: TGCGCCAGTCAGCCCTATATGGGGGCAACCAACGAGCAGTACTTC. Translated, it gives CASQPYMGATNEQYF.

This sequence joins TRBV5-1 and TRBJ2-2; the match to TRBD2 covers 9 bases. The CDR3 runs to 16 residues. J lost 0 bases, V lost 2 bases, and 2 bases had no gene match. Germline V gives CDR1 SGHRS, CDR2 YFSETQ. CDR3: CASSFLAGANTGELFF. CDR3 DNA sequence: TGCGCCAGCAGCTTTTTAGCGGGAGCGAACACCGGGGAGCTGTTTTTT.

The rearrangement links TRBV4-1 to TRBJ1-5; TRBD1 might be the D (6 bases). The CDR3 spans 16 residues. V was shortened by 0 bases and J by 9 bases, with 18 bases between the two germline ends. The germline V gene encodes CDR1 MGHRA and CDR2 YSYEKL. The CDR3 loop reads CASSQDWGGTIRPQHF. In DNA, the CDR3 is TGCGCCAGCAGCCAAGACTGGGGGGGGACAATTCGGCCCCAGCATTTT.

The V gene is TRBV5-6, the J gene TRBJ2-1, with TRBD1 as a possible D gene (6 bases). This CDR3 is 16 amino acids long. Trimming stripped 2 bases from V and 3 bases from J, with 15 bases between. The germline gives CDR1 SGHDT, CDR2 YYEEEE. CDR3: CASSFTGQNHYNEQFF. CDR3 coding DNA: TGTGCCAGCAGCTTTACAGGGCAGAACCACTACAATGAGCAGTTCTTC.

To note about this clone: Germline is not matched at one junction end, which may reflect a read error. The chain is built from TRBV5-1 and TRBJ2-6, with D maybe TRBD1 (5 bases). This CDR3 has 14 residues. In germline, CDR1 is SGHRS, CDR2 YFSETQ. CDR3 region: CASSLASGANGLTF. Here the CDR3 DNA reads TGCGCCAGCAGCTTGGCCTCTGGGGCCAACGGCCTGACTTTC.

The sample holds a few counts of this clone. This rearrangement joins TRBV6-4 to TRBJ1-2, with a weak D call TRBD1 (5 bases). The V gene lost 6 bases and the J gene lost 4 bases, with 15 bases spanning the gap. The CDR3 extends over 14 amino acids. Per the germline V gene, CDR1 is MRHNA and CDR2 is SNTAGT. This chain's CDR3 is CASSRDSRGYGYTF. CDR3 DNA sequence: TGTGCCAGCAGCCGGGACTCGCGAGGCTATGGCTACACCTTC.

V gene TRBV6-4 combines with J gene TRBJ1-1; D not resolved. This CDR3 spans 14 amino acids. The germline gives CDR1 MRHNA, CDR2 SNTAGT. V was clipped by 2 bases and J by 8 bases, with 15 bases between them. CDR3 bases: TGTGCCAGCAGTGACCCAAGTGAGGGCTCGGAAGCTTTCTTT. Encoded protein: CASSDPSEGSEAFF.

The genes are TRBV2 and TRBJ1-2; D is perhaps TRBD1 (6 bases). The CDR3 consists of 17 residues. The V end lost 6 bases, the J end lost 0 bases, and 20 bases lay between the germline ends. Per germline, CDR1 SNHLY and CDR2 FYNNEI. The CDR3, as DNA: TGTGCCAGCAGCGACTGGACGGACAGCCCAACTAACTATGGCTACACCTTC. Amino acids: CASSDWTDSPTNYGYTF.

The chain joins TRBV30 to TRBJ1-1; 10 bases agree with TRBD1. The length of the CDR3 is 11 residues. The V segment lost 3 bases and the J segment 8 bases; nucleotides outside the gene matches: 0. The germline CDR1 and CDR2 sequences are GTSNPN and SVGIG (reference sequence). The CDR3 region has the DNA TGTGCCTGGAGGACAGGGGGCGAAGCTTTCTTT. Translation gives CAWRTGGEAFF.

Only one count was recorded for this clone. V and J are TRBV19 and TRBJ1-1, with TRBD1 matching 8 bases. Germline V gene data show CDR1 as LNHDA and CDR2 as SQIVND (reference sequence). The CDR3 contains 15 residues. The V gene end was trimmed by 7 bases and the J gene end by 0 bases; junction bases not matched to a gene: 7. CDR3 protein: CASIEDRDLNTEAFF. CDR3 DNA sequence: TGTGCCAGTATCGAGGACAGGGACTTGAACACTGAAGCTTTCTTT.

This clone appeared once. The chain is built from TRBV19 and TRBJ1-1; no reliable D call. V lost 8 bases and J lost 3, with 19 bases in between. The CDR3 is 15 amino acids. Germline V gene sequence: CDR1 LNHDA, CDR2 SQIVND (reference sequence). The CDR3 here is CASSRETSLDTEAFF. CDR3 in DNA: TGTGCCAGTTCTCGGGAGACCTCGTTGGACACTGAAGCTTTCTTT.

V and J are TRBV7-2 and TRBJ2-2; D perhaps matches TRBD2 (5 bases). The CDR3 is 14 residues long. Deletions cut 6 bases from V and 6 bases from J, with 14 bases between. Germline CDR1 is SGHTA and CDR2 is FQGNSA. CDR3 protein: CASSLVAGPGELFF. CDR3 DNA: TGTGCCAGCAGTCTAGTGGCGGGCCCCGGGGAGCTGTTTTTT.

In its sample, this clone was seen once. This sequence joins TRBV4-2 and TRBJ1-2, with 7 bases aligning to TRBD1. Trimming at V came to 3 bases and at J to 0 bases, leaving 10 bases not matched to a gene. Germline V CDR1 and CDR2: LGHNA, YNFKEQ. This CDR3 region has 17 residues. CDR3 protein: CASSQLPGQRANYGYTF. Here the CDR3 DNA reads TGTGCCAGCAGCCAGCTGCCGGGACAGCGAGCTAACTATGGCTACACCTTC.

In this sample, this clone turned up once. The gene calls are TRBV6-7 and TRBJ2-7; TRBD2 matches 7 bases. TRBV6-7 qualifies as an ORF whose function is uncertain. The CDR3 loop spans 14 amino acids. The trim removed 3 bases at V and 2 bases at J, leaving 4 bases unmatched. The CDR3 loop is CASSYRGGAYEQYF. The CDR3 bases are TGTGCCAGCAGTTATCGGGGAGGGGCCTACGAGCAGTACTTC.

DNA for the CDR3: TGTGCCAGCAGCTTGGATGCCGACGGGGAGGAAAAACTGTTTTTT. As protein: CASSLDADGEEKLFF. This chain links TRBV5-4 with TRBJ1-4; D gene unclear. Trimming took 0 bases from V and 8 from J, leaving 14 bases between them. The CDR3 length is 15 residues. Germline V gene sequence: CDR1 SGHNT, CDR2 YYREEE (reference sequence).

The gene calls are TRBV4-1 and TRBJ2-7; 9 positions match TRBD2. Germline CDR1 reads MGHRA; CDR2 reads YSYEKL. This CDR3 comprises 17 residues. The ends lost 1 base at V and 4 bases at J; junction bases unmatched: 11. The CDR3 reads CASSQGLAASGEYEQYF. DNA of the CDR3: TGCGCCAGCAGCCAAGGATTAGCGGCTAGCGGGGAATACGAGCAGTACTTC.

The CDR3 protein is CASSLVVGLYEQYF. CDR3 DNA: TGTGCCAGCTCGCTAGTTGTGGGACTCTACGAGCAGTACTTC. The chain uses TRBV18 and TRBJ2-7; a possible D gene is TRBD2 (6 bases). In germline, CDR1 is KGHSH, CDR2 LQKENI. Trimming removed 6 bases at V and 3 bases at J, with 15 bases between. CDR3 length: 14 residues.

In its sample, this clone was seen once. This sequence joins TRBV6-5 and TRBJ2-1, with D tentatively TRBD2 (5 bases). The CDR3 loop spans 15 amino acids. Germline CDR1 reads MNHEY; CDR2 reads SVGAGI. V lost 2 bases and J 9 bases, leaving 17 bases between the germline ends. The CDR3 spells CASSYGETTAAEQFF. The CDR3 nucleotides read TGTGCCAGCAGTTACGGGGAGACCACGGCGGCTGAGCAGTTCTTC.

This clone was recorded a few times. An end of the junction does not agree with germline; a read error may underlie this. The chain couples TRBV4-3 to TRBJ2-6; possible D gene TRBD2, 6 bases. The CDR3 is 17 residues long. Germline V gene sequence: CDR1 LGHNA, CDR2 YSLEER. The CDR3: CASTQRAGSTGANVLTF. The CDR3 nucleotides are TGCGCCAGCACCCAACGGGCGGGGAGCACTGGGGCCAACGTCCTGACTTTC.

The J gene is TRBJ1-1, the V gene TRBV7-2; perhaps TRBD1 as D (6 bases). V gave up 4 bases and J gave up 3 bases, with 12 bases separating them. The length of the CDR3 is 14 residues. Germline V gene lookup returns CDR1 SGHTA and CDR2 FQGNSA. CDR3 DNA sequence: TGTGCCAGCAGCTCAGCTACAGGGTACACTGAAGCTTTCTTT. Amino acid sequence: CASSSATGYTEAFF.

Worth noting for this clone: A read error may produce the germline difference seen at one junction end. The same CDR3 arises from other DNA sequences in this sample as well. This chain joins TRBV5-6 and TRBJ1-1, with a possible D match to TRBD1 (5 bases). The CDR3 loop spans 14 amino acids. Germline V gives CDR1 SGHDT, CDR2 YYEEEE. The CDR3 sequence: CASSLKGRYTEAFF. The CDR3 DNA follows: TGTGCCAGCAGCTTGAAGGGGCGGTACACTGAGGCTTTCTTT.

This chain uses TRBV25-1 with TRBJ2-1; D may be TRBD2 (5 bases). Germline CDR1 is MGHDK and CDR2 is SYGVNS. The CDR3 spans 11 residues. With 4 bases removed from V and 12 bases from J, the gap between germline ends came to 10 bases. The CDR3 reads CASSGSGMQFF. For the CDR3, the DNA is TGTGCCAGCAGTGGCAGCGGCATGCAGTTCTTC.

The V call is TRBV7-2, the J call TRBJ1-3; tentatively, D is TRBD1 (6 bases). V shed 7 bases and J shed 3 bases, with 13 bases lying between them. The CDR3 consists of 14 residues. Germline lookup yields CDR1 SGHTA and CDR2 FQGNSA. The CDR3, as DNA: TGTGCCAGCAACCACAGGGATAATGGAAACACCATATATTTT. It encodes CASNHRDNGNTIYF. Supplemented by reference TRBV7-2 and TRBJ1-3, the full variable domain reads GAGVSQSPSNKVTEKGKDVELRCDPISGHTALYWYRQSLGQGLEFLIYFQGNSAPDKSGLPSDRFSAERTGGSVSTLTIQRTQQEDSAVYLCASNHRDNGNTIYFGEGSWLTVV.

The genes are TRBV5-6 and TRBJ1-2; the D gene is possibly TRBD1 (5 bases). V lost 4 bases and J lost 5, with 12 bases in between. CDR3 size: 13 residues. CDR1 and CDR2 (germline): SGHDT, YYEEEE. The CDR3 DNA reads as TGTGCCAGCAGCCCCGGAGGGGTGTATGGCTACACCTTC. Amino acid sequence: CASSPGGVYGYTF.

For this clone: The same CDR3 can be traced to other DNA sequences in this sample. CDR3: CASSDSASGELFF. In DNA, the CDR3 is TGTGCCAGCAGTGACTCGGCGAGCGGAGAGCTGTTTTTT. This rearrangement joins TRBV6-4 to TRBJ2-2; weak D call: TRBD2 (5 bases). Trimming left V 0 bases short and J 11 bases short, with 10 bases between. The CDR3 length is 13 residues. The germline CDR1 and CDR2 sequences are MRHNA and SNTAGT.

The sample holds one count of this clone. V usage is TRBV18 and J usage is TRBJ2-2, with a tentative D call TRBD1 (5 bases). This CDR3 is built from 16 residues. CDR1 and CDR2 (germline): KGHSH, LQKENI. V was pared by 2 bases and J by 2 bases, with 12 bases between. CDR3 bases: TGTGCCAGCTCACCAGGGCAGGGTGCCAACACCGGGGAGCTGTTTTTT. This encodes CASSPGQGANTGELFF.

The chain couples TRBV13 to TRBJ1-5; 8 bases match TRBD1. The CDR3 sequence is 16 residues long. The V gene's germline CDR1 is PRHDT and CDR2 FYEKMQ (reference sequence). J gave up 2 bases and V 3 bases, and 6 bases lay outside the gene matches. CDR3 region: CASSFRGLGGNQPQHF. CDR3 nucleotide sequence: TGTGCCAGCAGCTTCAGGGGGCTGGGCGGCAATCAGCCCCAGCATTTT.